The sequence of this TCR beta chain was determined in a study of OX40 agonist ivuxolimab in advanced cancers. Repertoires were generated with immunoSEQ multiplex PCR, while TCRdb's copy carries only in-frame clones and drops some. Among tens of thousands of clones listed, approximately 84% were seen once. The CDR3 is 14 amino acids. The ends were cut back, 6 bases at V and 2 bases at J, with 14 bases in the middle. Germline CDR1 is MNHEY and CDR2 is SVGAGI. This sample comprised CD4+ or CD8+ T cells sorted from blood, obtained in a trial of the OX40 agonist ivuxolimab. V and J are TRBV6-5 and TRBJ2-7, with D tentatively TRBD1 (5 bases). The TCR was taken from an adult with an advanced solid tumor such as melanoma, head and neck, liver or kidney cancer. The CDR3 here is CASSPTVGPYEQYF. In DNA, the CDR3 is TGTGCCAGCAGCCCGACAGTGGGCCCCTACGAGCAGTACTTC.